This TCR beta chain was retrieved from a study of T cells in Graves' hyperthyroidism and ophthalmopathy. Researchers took RNA transcripts and amplified the TCR beta CDR3 regions from them. Primed by the HTBI set, a first-round RT-PCR was run on the TCR CDR3. TCRdb passed the multiplex PCR reads through MiXCR, listing each CDR3 protein once. Of roughly 500,000 distinct CDR3 sequences listed, about 15% are singletons. Germline V gene data show CDR1 as ENHRY and CDR2 as SYGVKD. CDR3 length equals 15 residues. The germline V and J ends were trimmed by 10 bases and 4 bases, with 22 bases remaining between them. This clonotype occurred many times.

The clonotype originates from a woman aged 25-40 years with Graves' hyperthyroidism that later progressed to Graves' ophthalmopathy. J is TRBJ1-1 and V is TRBV10-3; TRBD1 is a possible D gene (5 bases). Material for sequencing was blood. CDR3 loop: CATGPGGNGGTEAFF. CDR3 in DNA: TGTGCCACGGGACCGGGGGGGAATGGAGGCACTGAAGCTTTCTTT.